The rows below give T cell receptor beta chains drawn from one sample of a study of T cell responses to AZD1222 COVID-19 vaccine. Profiled with immunoSEQ multiplex PCR; TCRdb holds only in-frame clones, not every one. The table includes tens of thousands of clones, 90% detected once. The sample here was peripheral blood, taken 28 days after the second AZD1222 dose. These receptors all come from an adult who received the AZD1222 COVID-19 vaccine. Both conserved end residues are part of each CDR3. Fields, in order: D gene, V gene, J gene, CDR3 DNA, CDR3 protein. A D gene is named only where the DNA matches it firmly.

>NA|TRBV7-9|TRBJ1-2
TGTGCCAGCAGCTTAGGAGGGTTTGGCTACACCTTC
CASSLGGFGYTF
>NA|TRBV28|TRBJ1-2
TGTGCCAGCATCTCTGGGGCCCCGTTCAACTATGGCTACACCTTC
CASISGAPFNYGYTF
>TRBD1|TRBV5-8|TRBJ1-2
TGTGCCAGCAGCTTGACAGGGGACTATGGCTACACCTTC
CASSLTGDYGYTF
>NA|TRBV6-5|TRBJ1-2
TGTGCCAGCTCGGGAGGCCGGGGCTACACCTTC
CASSGGRGYTF
>NA|TRBV7-9|TRBJ1-2
TGTGCCAGCAGCTTAGTGGGGCAGGGACTTGGCTACACCTTC
CASSLVGQGLGYTF
>TRBD1|TRBV11-2|TRBJ1-6
TGTGCCAGCAGCTCAAGGACAGGGGCTAAATATTCACCCCTCCACTTT
CASSSRTGAKYSPLHF
>TRBD2|TRBV7-2|TRBJ2-2
TGTGCCAGCAGCTTCTCGGGGGGAGGCACCGGGGAGCTGTTTTTT
CASSFSGGGTGELFF
>NA|TRBV19|TRBJ1-6
TGTGCCAGTAGTATAGAACAGATGTCAAATTCACCCCTCCACTTT
CASSIEQMSNSPLHF
>NA|TRBV18|TRBJ1-3
TGTGCCAGCTCACCAGGGACCGCCGGGGGAAACACCATATATTTT
CASSPGTAGGNTIYF
>NA|TRBV18|TRBJ1-5
TGTGCCAGCTCAGCTACAGGACAGCCCCAGCATTTT
CASSATGQPQHF
>NA|TRBV7-2|TRBJ1-5
TGTGCCAGCAGCTTAGCGTTGGGCAATCAGCCCCAGCATTTT
CASSLALGNQPQHF
>TRBD1|TRBV7-2|TRBJ1-5
TGTGCCAGCAGTACAGGGGGAAGTCAGCCCCAGCATTTT
CASSTGGSQPQHF
>NA|TRBV7-2|TRBJ1-4
TGTGCCAGCAGCTTAGGAGGGGGATACGAAAAACTGTTTTTT
CASSLGGGYEKLFF
>NA|TRBV19|TRBJ2-3
TGTGCCAGTAGTATACGCGAGGGTACAGATACGCAGTATTTT
CASSIREGTDTQYF
>NA|TRBV2|TRBJ1-1
TGTGCCAGCAGTGCTCAGGGGCTCAACACTGAAGCTTTCTTT
CASSAQGLNTEAFF
>NA|TRBV2|TRBJ1-6
TGTGCCAGCAGGTCGGGGGGCGGAAATTCACTCCTCCACTTT
CASRSGGGNSLLHF
>NA|TRBV6-5|TRBJ2-7
TGTGCCAGCAGCCCGACCGCGACCGGAATTGACGAGCAGTACTTC
CASSPTATGIDEQYF
>NA|TRBV6-2/TRBV6-3|TRBJ2-3
TGTGCCAGCAGTTACTCGAGGTTCGATACGCAGTATTTT
CASSYSRFDTQYF